This record concerns one T cell receptor (beta chain) sequence. Its antigen remains unidentified. Clones were read by immunoSEQ multiplex PCR, and TCRdb kept only the in-frame ones, dropping some. The repertoire has over 60,000 clones, around 89% of them found once; the top ten carry roughly 0.94%. These data belong to a study of OX40 agonist ivuxolimab in advanced cancers. Turning to the study itself: A male proportion of 82.7% was recorded, with mean age 60 years and range about 23 to 80. Partial responses were achieved by three patients, one with hepatocellular carcinoma and two with cutaneous melanoma. Study-wide findings and caveats: In general, CD8+ T cells held more expanded clones than CD4+ did, on average.

Trimming took off 0 bases at V and 4 bases at J, with 10 bases between the two ends. CDR1 and CDR2 from the germline V gene are SGHRS and YFSETQ. This CDR3 region has 14 residues. The receptor was isolated from an adult with an advanced solid tumor such as melanoma, head and neck, liver or kidney cancer. The source was CD4+ or CD8+ T cells sorted from blood, collected in a trial of the OX40 agonist ivuxolimab. The rearrangement joins TRBV5-1 to TRBJ1-2; TRBD1 might be the D (5 bases). CDR3 in DNA: TGCGCCAGCAGCTTGGAGGGAAGGGGCTATGGCTACACCTTC. Translation gives CASSLEGRGYGYTF.